The 23 T cell receptor beta chains below all came from one sample that was sequenced in a study of blood T cells in healthy people across ages. With a J-beta primer mix and a sample-barcoded 5' primer, a second PCR ran about 6 to 11 cycles. MiXCR was run by TCRdb on the 5' RACE reads, yielding one entry per CDR3 protein. The sample contains about a million distinct CDR3 sequences, 51% of which appear only once. The sequencing sample was made of blood. These receptors were collected from a woman aged 60-75 years in good health.

The V gene is TRBV5-1, the J gene TRBJ1-5; TRBD1 might be the D (6 bases). The CDR3 covers 14 residues. The germline V and J ends were trimmed by 3 bases and 6 bases, with 13 bases remaining between them. Germline V lookup: CDR1 SGHRS, CDR2 YFSETQ. CDR3 sequence: CASSWEGRGQPQHF. The CDR3, as DNA: TGCGCCAGCAGCTGGGAGGGCAGGGGTCAGCCCCAGCATTTT.

The chain combines TRBV2 with TRBJ1-2; possible D gene TRBD1, 5 bases. Trimming removed 7 bases at V and 0 bases at J, with 15 bases between. The CDR3 extends over 15 amino acids. Germline V gives CDR1 SNHLY, CDR2 FYNNEI. The CDR3 coding sequence is TGTGCCAGCACCCGGGACGGCGGGCCTAACTATGGCTACACCTTC. Translated: CASTRDGGPNYGYTF.

The genes are TRBV12-3 or TRBV12-4 and TRBJ2-7; D may be TRBD1 (5 bases). V was pared by 5 bases and J by 4 bases, with 18 bases between. This CDR3 region has 15 residues. The CDR3 DNA follows: TGTGCCAGCAGTGGCTTCGGCCAGGGATGGTACGAGCAGTACTTC. Residues: CASSGFGQGWYEQYF.

The chain employs TRBV7-2 and TRBJ1-4; D is undetermined. The V and J ends lost 2 bases and 6 bases respectively, with 7 bases between them. CDR1 and CDR2 from the germline V gene are SGHTA and FQGNSA. The CDR3 is 13 residues long. CDR3 coding DNA: TGTGCCAGCAGCTTATTCGGGGATGAAAAACTGTTTTTT. Translating it yields CASSLFGDEKLFF.

V and J are TRBV4-3 and TRBJ2-1, with a tentative D call TRBD2 (5 bases). Germline V CDR1 and CDR2: LGHNA, YSLEER. V lost 2 bases to trimming and J lost 8 bases, with 16 bases between them. The CDR3 covers 15 residues. The CDR3 region has the DNA TGCGCCAGCAGCCAATCCCAACCGGGGAGTGATGAGCAGTTCTTC. This codes for CASSQSQPGSDEQFF.

This clonotype was seen at least ten times. The chain joins TRBV28 to TRBJ2-6; D not resolved. The CDR3 covers 13 residues. Germline loops: CDR1 MDHEN, CDR2 SYDVKM. Trimming removed 5 bases from V and 1 base from J, with 3 bases in between. DNA for the CDR3: TGTGCCAGCAGTAAATCTGGGGCCAACGTCCTGACTTTC. Protein sequence: CASSKSGANVLTF.

A few counts support this clonotype. V usage is TRBV24-1 and J usage is TRBJ2-3; D possibly uses TRBD1 or TRBD2 (6 bases each). The CDR3 runs 17 residues. Trimming pared 12 bases from V and 6 bases from J, leaving 30 bases between. Germline V gene data show CDR1 as KGHDR and CDR2 as SFDVKD. CDR3 in amino acids: CAASQGWGGTTRDTQYF. Here the CDR3 DNA reads TGTGCCGCTTCACAGGGATGGGGAGGCACGACGAGGGATACGCAGTATTTT.

Of note for this clonotype: The junction and the germline gene differ at one end; a read error may be behind it. This chain connects TRBV7-2 to TRBJ1-2; 7 nucleotides match TRBD1. CDR3 length equals 17 residues. Germline loops: CDR1 SGHTA, CDR2 FQGNSA. For the CDR3, the DNA is TGTCCCAGCAGCTTAGCCACAATCCAAGGGGGCTTGAATGGCTACACCTTC. This sequence encodes CPSSLATIQGGLNGYTF.

This clonotype has just a few counts. V usage is TRBV20-1 and J usage is TRBJ2-5, with TRBD1 matching 8 bases. With 3 bases clipped from V and 9 bases from J, the junction kept 9 bases outside the gene matches. Germline V gene data show CDR1 as DFQATT and CDR2 as SNEGSKA (reference sequence). This CDR3 has 13 residues. The DNA for the CDR3 is TGCAGTGCTAGTTACGACAGGGGTTTTCCCCAGTACTTC. This translates into CSASYDRGFPQYF.

The rearrangement joins TRBV7-3 to TRBJ1-6; D might be TRBD1 (5 bases). Germline V gives CDR1 SGHTA, CDR2 FQGTGA. The CDR3 has 16 residues. V lost 5 bases and J lost 7, with 18 bases in between. This CDR3 reads CASSTHGPYRNSPLHF. As DNA, the CDR3 is TGTGCCAGCAGCACCCACGGCCCCTACAGGAATTCACCCCTCCACTTT.

This clonotype was observed once. The genes are TRBV12-3 or TRBV12-4 and TRBJ1-5, with a weak D call TRBD1 (5 bases). V lost 0 bases and J 4 bases, leaving 16 bases between the germline ends. The CDR3 has 17 amino acids. CDR3 region: CASSLARMFGANQPQHF. The CDR3, as DNA: TGTGCCAGCAGTTTAGCGCGGATGTTCGGGGCAAATCAGCCCCAGCATTTT.

The rearrangement joins TRBV3-1 to TRBJ1-5, with 8 bases matching TRBD1. V shed 4 bases, J shed 10 bases, and the junction held 15 bases outside the gene matches. CDR1 and CDR2 from the germline V gene are LGHDT and YNNKEL (reference sequence). This CDR3 spans 16 amino acids. This CDR3 reads CASSRGQGARIGPQHF. CDR3 sequence (DNA): TGTGCCAGCAGCCGAGGGCAGGGGGCGAGAATAGGACCCCAGCATTTT.

The rearrangement joins TRBV4-3 to TRBJ2-1; 9 bases match TRBD2. Germline CDR1 and CDR2: LGHNA and YSLEER. Trimming at V came to 4 bases and at J to 2 bases, leaving 15 bases not matched to a gene. The CDR3 length is 19 residues. The CDR3 loop reads CASSPTRGSGSWTYNEQFF. Here the CDR3 DNA reads TGCGCCAGCAGCCCAACCCGAGGTAGCGGGAGTTGGACCTACAATGAGCAGTTCTTC.

The rearrangement uses TRBV11-2 and TRBJ2-5; no reliable D call. This CDR3 is built from 12 residues. Germline CDR1 and CDR2: SGHAT and FQNNGV. V lost 7 bases to trimming and J lost 1 base, with 7 bases between them. This CDR3 reads CASTLSQETQYF. In DNA, the CDR3 is TGTGCCAGCACCCTATCCCAAGAGACCCAGTACTTC. Full variable domain (outside the CDR3, taken from reference TRBV11-2 and TRBJ2-5): EAGVAQSPRYKIIEKRQSVAFWCNPISGHATLYWYQQILGQGPKLLIQFQNNGVVDDSQLPKDRFSAERLKGVDSTLKIQPAKLEDSAVYLCASTLSQETQYFGPGTRLLVL.

A word on this clonotype: Sequence at one end of the junction differs from germline and may be a read error. The V and J genes are TRBV7-6 and TRBJ2-6, with D perhaps assigned TRBD1 or TRBD2 (5 bases each). The CDR3 runs to 22 residues. The V gene's germline CDR1 is SGHVS and CDR2 FNYEAQ. The CDR3 protein is CASSLGLWPQRLEASGANALTF. The CDR3 nucleotides read TGTGCCAGCAGCTTAGGTCTCTGGCCCCAGCGGCTCGAGGCCTCTGGGGCCAACGCCCTGACTTTC.

The rearrangement joins TRBV12-3 or TRBV12-4 to TRBJ2-5, with D tentatively TRBD1 or TRBD2 (7 bases each). The J call is doubtful: the DNA matches TRBJ2-7 better. CDR3 length: 14 residues. The CDR3 loop reads CASCGGQGAYEQYF. Here the CDR3 DNA reads TGTGCCAGCTGCGGGGGTCAGGGGGCCTACGAGCAGTACTTC.

This chain links TRBV28 with TRBJ2-1; 7 bases are a match to TRBD2. V trimming: 6 bases; J trimming: 14 bases; junction bases outside the gene matches: 16. The CDR3 runs to 14 residues. Germline CDR1 is MDHEN and CDR2 is SYDVKM. The CDR3 spells CASSQIAGEGQKFF. In DNA form, the CDR3 reads TGTGCCAGCAGCCAAATAGCGGGCGAGGGCCAAAAGTTCTTC.

CDR3 coding DNA: TGTGCCAGCAGGCCGGGACTCCGCAGGTACGAGCAGTACTTC. Its protein product is CASRPGLRRYEQYF. The genes are TRBV7-3 and TRBJ2-5, with a possible D match to TRBD2 (6 bases). Near its end, the DNA agrees better with TRBJ2-7, so the J call may be wrong. CDR3 length: 14 amino acids. Germline V CDR1 and CDR2: SGHTA, FQGTGA.

The CDR3 is CASSFYPPGQRVDEQYF. CDR3 DNA sequence: TGTGCCAGCAGTTTTTATCCTCCCGGACAGAGGGTAGACGAGCAGTACTTC. This chain connects TRBV27 to TRBJ2-7; D perhaps matches TRBD1 (6 bases). Between the trimmed V and J ends, which lost 3 bases and 5 bases, there was a span of 23 bases. CDR1 is MNHEY and CDR2 is SMNVEV in the germline V gene (reference sequence). This CDR3 spans 17 amino acids.

This clonotype was counted ten times or more. The chain recombines TRBV29-1 with TRBJ2-5; a possible D gene is TRBD2 (5 bases). V lost 1 base and J 5 bases, leaving 14 bases between the germline ends. The CDR3 runs to 14 residues. Germline assignment: CDR1 SQVTM and CDR2 ANQGSEA. CDR3 amino acids: CSVEVASSEETQYF. In DNA form, the CDR3 reads TGCAGCGTTGAAGTCGCTAGCAGCGAGGAGACCCAGTACTTC.

This clonotype is a singleton in its sample. The chain links TRBV7-2 to TRBJ1-2, with 7 positions matching TRBD1. The CDR3 has 15 residues. Germline values: CDR1 SGHTA, CDR2 FQGNSA. With 4 bases clipped from V and 4 bases from J, the junction kept 9 bases outside the gene matches. The CDR3 loop is CASSSDRQGLYGYTF. DNA for the CDR3: TGTGCCAGCAGCTCCGATCGACAGGGACTCTATGGCTACACCTTC. Filled out from reference TRBV7-2 and TRBJ1-2, the complete variable domain reads GAGVSQSPSNKVTEKGKDVELRCDPISGHTALYWYRQSLGQGLEFLIYFQGNSAPDKSGLPSDRFSAERTGGSVSTLTIQRTQQEDSAVYLCASSSDRQGLYGYTFGSGTRLTVV.

There are a few counts of this clonotype. The V call is TRBV4-3, the J call TRBJ2-3, with 8 bases identical to TRBD2. Germline V gene data show CDR1 as LGHNA and CDR2 as YSLEER. This CDR3 region has 16 residues. Losses at the gene ends were 3 bases for V and 2 bases for J; bases not matched to a gene: 7. This chain's CDR3 is CASSQQAGVATDTQYF. CDR3 bases: TGCGCCAGCAGCCAGCAAGCGGGAGTTGCCACAGATACGCAGTATTTT.

In its sample, this clonotype was seen a few times. The V and J genes are TRBV29-1 and TRBJ2-1; D possibly corresponds to TRBD2 (6 bases). The CDR3 has 12 residues. Trimming shortened V by 6 bases and J by 12 bases, and 18 bases separated the two germline ends. Germline CDR1 and CDR2: SQVTM and ANQGSEA. CDR3 nucleotide sequence: TGCAGCGTCGAACACCTGGGGACTGCGCAGTTCTTC. It specifies CSVEHLGTAQFF.